This TCR beta chain appears in the sequencing data of a study of blood T cell repertoires in COVID-19. The overall study: From the United States, Italy and Spain came samples of acute and convalescent COVID-19. The cDNA or gDNA used as material had been derived from T cells, B-cell-depleted T cells, or PBMCs.

Original data processing: The authors estimated nucleated cell counts from reference gene primer amplification. Repertoires were generated with immunoSEQ multiplex PCR, while TCRdb's copy carries only in-frame clones and drops some. The DNA gave D and trimming, while V, J and clone size come from that table. This sample has around 320,000 clones, with almost 85% found just once. The germline V gene encodes CDR1 SGHKS and CDR2 YYEKEE (reference sequence). The length of the CDR3 is 15 residues. V trimming: 4 bases; J trimming: 8 bases; junction bases outside the gene matches: 9. The sequenced sample was peripheral blood. The sequence was obtained from a human donor in a cohort sampled during active COVID-19. V is TRBV5-5 and J is TRBJ1-6; 7 bases agree with TRBD1. The CDR3 spells CASSQRDRDDSPLHF. In nucleotides, the CDR3 is TGTGCCAGCAGCCAACGGGACAGAGACGATTCACCCCTCCACTTT.